This T cell receptor beta chain stems from a study of T cells after posttransplantation cyclophosphamide. Study-wide points: TRB overlap between skin or GI tissue T cells and blood was limited. Donor-recipient repertoire similarity was low at 1-2 months, rising over year one.

This clone ranks as medium-sized (0.01 to 0.1%). Its specificity is unknown. Clones were sequenced by immunoSEQ multiplex PCR, and TCRdb holds only the in-frame ones, with some missing. The sample lists thousands of clones; 65% to 80% were seen once. Unmatched junction bases numbered 8, after V lost 1 base and J lost 8 bases. CDR3 length equals 15 residues. The germline V gene has CDR1 SGDLS and CDR2 YYNGEE. Sequenced input: memory CD4+ T cells sorted from blood. The receptor's source is a woman in her forties or fifties in good health and a related stem cell transplant donor. The V and J genes are TRBV9 and TRBJ1-1; 10 bases are a match to TRBD1. CDR3 loop: CASSVSGTGEEEAFF. The CDR3, as DNA: TGTGCCAGCAGCGTAAGCGGGACAGGGGAAGAGGAAGCTTTCTTT.